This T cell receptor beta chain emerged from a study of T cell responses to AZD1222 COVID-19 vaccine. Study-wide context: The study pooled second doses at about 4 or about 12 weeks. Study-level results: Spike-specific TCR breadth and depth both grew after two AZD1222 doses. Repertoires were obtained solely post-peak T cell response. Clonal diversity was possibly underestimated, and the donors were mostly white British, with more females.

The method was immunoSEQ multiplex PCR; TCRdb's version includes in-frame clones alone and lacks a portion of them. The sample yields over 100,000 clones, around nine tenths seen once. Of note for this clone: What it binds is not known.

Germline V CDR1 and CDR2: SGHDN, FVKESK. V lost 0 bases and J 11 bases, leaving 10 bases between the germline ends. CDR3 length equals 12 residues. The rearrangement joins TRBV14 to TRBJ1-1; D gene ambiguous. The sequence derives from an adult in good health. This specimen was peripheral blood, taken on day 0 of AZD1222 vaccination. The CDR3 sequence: CASSQEWAGAFF. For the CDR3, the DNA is TGTGCCAGCAGCCAAGAGTGGGCAGGCGCTTTCTTT.